Each of the 32 T cell receptor beta chains below was sequenced from the same sample in a study of control samples from healthy donors and cancer patients. Generated by immunoSEQ multiplex PCR, the TCRdb table keeps only in-frame clones and is missing some. This sample yields over 75,000 clones, of which 91% are seen a single time; around a sixth belongs to the top ten. The sequencing sample was made of blood. The receptors were sampled from a man younger than 40 in good health.

This clone has only a few counts. The chain is built from TRBV15 and TRBJ2-7; D gene uncertain. Trimming took off 0 bases at V and 6 bases at J, with 6 bases between the two ends. The CDR3 runs to 12 residues. The germline CDR1 and CDR2 sequences are LNHNV and YYDKDF (reference sequence). This CDR3 is CATSRDSAEQYF. The CDR3 DNA is TGTGCCACCAGCAGAGATTCGGCCGAGCAGTACTTC. Full variable domain (remainder filled in from reference TRBV15 and TRBJ2-7): DAMVIQNPRYQVTQFGKPVTLSCSQTLNHNVMYWYQQKSSQAPKLLFHYYDKDFNNEADTPDNFQSRRPNTSFCFLDIRSPGLGDTAMYLCATSRDSAEQYFGPGTRLTVT.

CDR3 sequence: CASSDRGSQPQHF. The CDR3 nucleotides read TGTGCCAGCAGTGATAGGGGATCTCAGCCCCAGCATTTT. The chain combines TRBV2 with TRBJ1-5; a possible D gene is TRBD1 (5 bases). CDR1 SNHLY and CDR2 FYNNEI come from the germline V gene. The V gene lost 3 bases and the J gene lost 6 bases, with 9 bases spanning the gap. There are 13 residues in the CDR3.

J is TRBJ2-1 and V is TRBV6-5, with D possibly called TRBD1 or TRBD2 (6 bases each). This CDR3 region has 15 residues. Looked up from germline, CDR1 is MNHEY and CDR2 is SVGAGI. V lost 3 bases and J lost 3, with 12 bases in between. CDR3 sequence reads: CASSYRGEFYNEQFF. As DNA, the CDR3 is TGTGCCAGCAGTTATAGGGGGGAATTCTACAATGAGCAGTTCTTC.

This sequence joins TRBV2 and TRBJ1-4; D might be TRBD1 (6 bases). This CDR3 has 14 residues. The V gene's germline CDR1 is SNHLY and CDR2 FYNNEI. Trimming removed 2 bases at V and 7 bases at J, with 11 bases between. The chain's CDR3 is CASSERTVVEKLFF. DNA of the CDR3: TGTGCCAGCAGTGAAAGGACAGTGGTTGAAAAACTGTTTTTT.

This chain connects TRBV2 to TRBJ1-1; D uncertain. Germline V gene data show CDR1 as SNHLY and CDR2 as FYNNEI. Trimming stripped 6 bases from V and 0 bases from J, with 11 bases between. This CDR3 contains 14 residues. CDR3 nucleotide sequence: TGTGCCAGCAGGGGAGACGGAATGAACACTGAAGCTTTCTTT. This codes for CASRGDGMNTEAFF.

The chain employs TRBV7-2 and TRBJ1-6; D is undetermined. The V gene's germline CDR1 is SGHTA and CDR2 FQGNSA. The CDR3 loop spans 14 amino acids. V lost 1 base, J lost 8 bases, and 9 bases lay in between. CDR3 sequence reads: CASSLGGGYSPLHF. The DNA for the CDR3 is TGTGCCAGCAGCTTAGGCGGAGGATATTCACCCCTCCACTTT.

This chain connects TRBV9 to TRBJ2-5, with TRBD2 matching over 7 bases. J was trimmed by 2 bases and V by 0 bases; bases with no gene match: 7. Germline-derived CDR1 and CDR2 are SGDLS and YYNGEE. CDR3 length: 16 amino acids. CDR3 coding DNA: TGTGCCAGCAGCGTAGCGGGGGGACTACAACAAGAGACCCAGTACTTC. It encodes CASSVAGGLQQETQYF.

This chain connects TRBV4-3 to TRBJ2-7; D is undetermined. V was cut by 2 bases and J by 3 bases, with 8 bases left in between. The CDR3 has 13 residues. Germline assignment: CDR1 LGHNA and CDR2 YSLEER. The CDR3 reads CASSQSISYEQYF. For the CDR3, the DNA is TGCGCCAGCAGCCAAAGCATTAGCTACGAGCAGTACTTC.

The chain has TRBV7-2 and TRBJ2-3, with D perhaps TRBD1 (6 bases). Trimming left V 5 bases short and J 2 bases short, with 14 bases between. This CDR3 has 15 amino acids. Looked up from germline, CDR1 is SGHTA and CDR2 is FQGNSA. This CDR3 is CASSPGQGPTDTQYF. CDR3 coding DNA: TGTGCCAGCAGCCCCGGGCAGGGGCCCACAGATACGCAGTATTTT.

J is TRBJ1-1 and V is TRBV30; D remains unclear. This CDR3 has 13 residues. Trimming shortened V by 2 bases and J by 3 bases, and 10 bases separated the two germline ends. CDR1 and CDR2 (germline): GTSNPN, SVGIG (reference sequence). This CDR3 reads CAWSLLEDTEAFF. The CDR3, as DNA: TGTGCCTGGAGTCTCCTAGAGGACACTGAAGCTTTCTTT. Using reference TRBV30 and TRBJ1-1 for the parts outside the CDR3, the full variable domain is SQTIHQWPATLVQPVGSPLSLECTVEGTSNPNLYWYRQAAGRGLQLLFYSVGIGQISSEVPQNLSASRPQDRQFILSSKKLLLSDSGFYLCAWSLLEDTEAFFGQGTRLTVV.

This clone was observed a handful of times. In nucleotides, the CDR3 is TGTGCCAGTTCAGGGGGTAGCAACAATGAGCAGTTCTTC. Translation gives CASSGGSNNEQFF. This sequence joins TRBV18 and TRBJ2-1; 7 nucleotides align to TRBD1. Per germline, CDR1 KGHSH and CDR2 LQKENI. The CDR3 contains 13 residues. The ends lost 9 bases at V and 5 bases at J; junction bases unmatched: 7.

The V gene is TRBV4-3, the J gene TRBJ2-2; D is ambiguous. From germline, CDR1 is LGHNA and CDR2 YSLEER. The CDR3 loop spans 14 amino acids. With 1 base removed from V and 1 base from J, the gap between germline ends came to 4 bases. The CDR3 DNA reads TGCGCCAGCAGCCAAGTGATGAACACCGGGGAGCTGTTTTTT. This codes for CASSQVMNTGELFF.

The genes are TRBV2 and TRBJ1-1, with 7 bases fitting TRBD1. V gave up 8 bases and J gave up 2 bases; unmatched junction bases: 8. The CDR3 has 14 residues. Germline V gives CDR1 SNHLY, CDR2 FYNNEI. CDR3 region: CASGRQGPNTEAFF. CDR3 coding DNA: TGTGCCAGCGGCCGACAGGGACCAAACACTGAAGCTTTCTTT.

Remarks on this clone: This sample also contains other DNA sequences that code for the same CDR3. V is TRBV5-1 and J is TRBJ2-1; TRBD2 might be the D (6 bases). Germline V CDR1 and CDR2: SGHRS, YFSETQ. Trimming left V 0 bases short and J 1 base short, with 8 bases between. The CDR3 totals 15 residues. The CDR3: CASSLGSGSYNEQFF. DNA of the CDR3: TGCGCCAGCAGCTTGGGAAGCGGGTCCTACAATGAGCAGTTCTTC.

J is TRBJ2-3 and V is TRBV2, with TRBD1 as a possible D gene (6 bases). The ends were cut back, 4 bases at V and 0 bases at J, with 14 bases in the middle. CDR1 is SNHLY, CDR2 FYNNEI, per germline. The CDR3 runs 16 residues. The chain's CDR3 is CASSAPLGGSTDTQYF. CDR3 bases: TGTGCCAGCAGTGCCCCTCTAGGGGGAAGCACAGATACGCAGTATTTT.

The chain couples TRBV28 to TRBJ2-3; no clear D gene. Between the trimmed V and J ends, which lost 4 bases and 0 bases, there was a span of 8 bases. This CDR3 region has 14 residues. CDR1 is MDHEN and CDR2 is SYDVKM in the germline V gene. The DNA of the CDR3 is TGTGCCAGCAGTTGGAGTTCTAGCACAGATACGCAGTATTTT. This gives the protein CASSWSSSTDTQYF. The full variable domain, in which reference TRBV28 and TRBJ2-3 provide the parts outside the CDR3, is DVKVTQSSRYLVKRTGEKVFLECVQDMDHENMFWYRQDPGLGLRLIYFSYDVKMKEKGDIPEGYSVSREKKERFSLILESASTNQTSMYLCASSWSSSTDTQYFGPGTRLTVL.

V is TRBV7-2 and J is TRBJ2-5; 10 bases match TRBD2. CDR3 length: 16 amino acids. The V and J ends lost 2 bases and 5 bases, in that order; junction bases with no gene match: 8. The germline V gene encodes CDR1 SGHTA and CDR2 FQGNSA. The DNA of the CDR3 is TGTGCCAGCAGCTTAAAGGCCAGCGGGGGGGATGAGACCCAGTACTTC. Translated, it gives CASSLKASGGDETQYF.

V gene TRBV7-2 combines with J gene TRBJ1-2, with D maybe TRBD1 (5 bases). CDR1 and CDR2 from the germline V gene are SGHTA and FQGNSA. The CDR3 runs 16 residues. Between the trimmed V and J ends, which lost 1 base and 5 bases, there was a span of 17 bases. The CDR3 region has the DNA TGTGCCAGCAGCTTAGAGGTCGGGCAGGGATTGTATGGCTACACCTTC. Translation: CASSLEVGQGLYGYTF.

This chain connects TRBV6-6 to TRBJ1-4; 7 nucleotides line up with TRBD1. V trimming: 6 bases; J trimming: 4 bases; junction bases outside the gene matches: 5. Germline V gene sequence: CDR1 MNHNY, CDR2 SVGAGI (reference sequence). The CDR3 is made up of 14 amino acids. CDR3 DNA: TGTGCCAGCAGACCAGGGGGAGATAATGAAAAACTGTTTTTT. This gives the protein CASRPGGDNEKLFF.

The rearrangement joins TRBV4-1 to TRBJ2-3, with D hard to call. Trimming took off 3 bases at V and 0 bases at J, with 13 bases between the two ends. The germline CDR1 and CDR2 sequences are MGHRA and YSYEKL. This CDR3 region has 16 residues. The CDR3 DNA is TGCGCCAGCAGCCAGTTGGCGGCCCTAAGCACAGATACGCAGTATTTT. It translates to CASSQLAALSTDTQYF.

The chain has TRBV4-1 and TRBJ2-7; D uncertain. V was cut by 2 bases and J by 0 bases, with 20 bases left in between. Germline V gives CDR1 MGHRA, CDR2 YSYEKL. The CDR3 loop spans 18 amino acids. CDR3 sequence reads: CASSQTPLPGVSSYEQYF. The CDR3 coding sequence is TGCGCCAGCAGCCAAACTCCCTTGCCTGGGGTGAGCTCCTACGAGCAGTACTTC.

The rearrangement joins TRBV5-4 to TRBJ1-2, with D unclear. Germline CDR1 and CDR2: SGHNT and YYREEE (reference sequence). This CDR3 comprises 11 residues. Trimming stripped 0 bases from V and 4 bases from J, with 1 base between. CDR3 region: CASSLGYGYTF. DNA of the CDR3: TGTGCCAGCAGCTTGGGCTATGGCTACACCTTC.

This clone has only a few counts. The chain is built from TRBV5-1 and TRBJ1-3; perhaps TRBD1 as D (5 bases). The CDR3 consists of 17 residues. CDR1 is SGHRS and CDR2 is YFSETQ in the germline V gene. Trimming cost V 3 bases and J 1 base, with 17 bases left between them. CDR3: CASSWGGESRSGNTIYF. In DNA form, the CDR3 reads TGCGCCAGCAGCTGGGGAGGGGAGAGTAGGTCTGGAAACACCATATATTTT.

This clone showed up just a few times. CDR3 bases: TGTGCCAGCACGCTCGACAGGGTCGGCAACACCATATATTTT. Its translation: CASTLDRVGNTIYF. J is TRBJ1-3 and V is TRBV28; the match to TRBD1 covers 7 bases. Losses at the gene ends were 7 bases for V and 7 bases for J; bases not matched to a gene: 10. Germline V gene sequence: CDR1 MDHEN, CDR2 SYDVKM. This CDR3 is built from 14 residues.

The chain joins TRBV7-2 to TRBJ1-1, with a possible D match to TRBD1 (5 bases). Deletions cut 3 bases from V and 8 bases from J, with 16 bases between. This CDR3 spans 14 amino acids. Germline V gene sequence: CDR1 SGHTA, CDR2 FQGNSA. CDR3 bases: TGTGCCAGCAGCTTCCGGGACCCACCTCCCGAAGCTTTCTTT. This encodes CASSFRDPPPEAFF.

The CDR3 DNA is TGTGCCAGCAGTTACAGCCGGGACGGCCAAGAGACCCAGTACTTC. Translation: CASSYSRDGQETQYF. The chain joins TRBV6-5 to TRBJ2-5; the D gene could be TRBD1 or TRBD2 (5 bases each). This CDR3 has 15 residues. With 2 bases removed from V and 1 base from J, the gap between germline ends came to 11 bases. Germline CDR1 MNHEY, CDR2 SVGAGI.

The chain carries TRBV7-2 and TRBJ2-2; 10 bases fit TRBD1. Germline V gene lookup returns CDR1 SGHTA and CDR2 FQGNSA. CDR3 length equals 16 residues. V trimming: 3 bases; J trimming: 6 bases; junction bases outside the gene matches: 7. CDR3 bases: TGTGCCAGCAGCTTTCCGACCGGGACAGGGGCCGGGGAGCTGTTTTTT. Its translation is CASSFPTGTGAGELFF.

V usage is TRBV24-1 and J usage is TRBJ1-2; D not certain. This CDR3 is built from 13 residues. CDR1 is KGHDR and CDR2 is SFDVKD in the germline V gene. Deletions cut 1 base from V and 2 bases from J, with 4 bases between. This CDR3 is CATSDFANYGYTF. CDR3 in DNA: TGTGCCACCAGTGATTTCGCCAACTATGGCTACACCTTC.

CDR3 nucleotide sequence: TGTGCCAGCAGAAGACAGGGGGCGGGAGAGACCCAGTACTTC. Its translation: CASRRQGAGETQYF. The chain couples TRBV6-5 to TRBJ2-5, with TRBD1 identical over 10 bases. This CDR3 comprises 14 residues. The germline V gene has CDR1 MNHEY and CDR2 SVGAGI. After removal of 6 bases from V and 4 bases from J, the junction contained 5 bases not matched to a gene.

V gene TRBV7-9 combines with J gene TRBJ2-7; D ambiguous. CDR3 length equals 14 residues. Between the trimmed V and J ends, which lost 1 base and 12 bases, there was a span of 19 bases. Germline CDR1 is SEHNR and CDR2 is FQNEAQ (reference sequence). CDR3 amino acids: CASSLDRARAFRYF. The CDR3 DNA reads as TGTGCCAGCAGCTTAGATAGGGCACGGGCGTTTCGGTACTTC.

The gene calls are TRBV24-1 and TRBJ2-1, with 9 bases that match TRBD1. Looked up from germline, CDR1 is KGHDR and CDR2 is SFDVKD. J was trimmed by 6 bases and V by 7 bases; bases with no gene match: 12. The CDR3 has 16 amino acids. CDR3 in DNA: TGTGCCACCAGAAGGGGCCGGACAGGGGCCTTCAATGAGCAGTTCTTC. The encoded protein is CATRRGRTGAFNEQFF.

V gene TRBV4-1 combines with J gene TRBJ1-1; 7 bases line up with TRBD1. This CDR3 is built from 18 residues. CDR1 is MGHRA and CDR2 is YSYEKL in the germline V gene. The V segment lost 1 base and the J segment 5 bases; nucleotides outside the gene matches: 16. CDR3 protein: CASSQGLIGKGAGTEAFF. CDR3 coding DNA: TGCGCCAGCAGCCAAGGGCTGATTGGTAAGGGGGCAGGGACTGAAGCTTTCTTT.